This entry features one T cell receptor (beta chain) sequence. Only in-frame clones appear in the TCRdb table, and some are missing; sequencing was by immunoSEQ multiplex PCR. This sample has around 72,000 clones; roughly 80% occur once, and the top ten carry approximately 16%. The data originate from a study of control samples from healthy donors and cancer patients. CDR3 length: 15 residues. Germline V gene sequence: CDR1 SGHTA, CDR2 FQGNSA. The trim removed 2 bases at V and 3 bases at J, leaving 4 bases unmatched. Sequencing was performed on blood. This sequence was found in a man aged 45-65 years in good health. V gene TRBV7-2 combines with J gene TRBJ2-1; 7 bases agree with TRBD2. Written as DNA, the CDR3 is TGTGCCAGCAGCTTACTAGCGGTAAACTACAATGAGCAGTTCTTC. Amino acid sequence: CASSLLAVNYNEQFF.